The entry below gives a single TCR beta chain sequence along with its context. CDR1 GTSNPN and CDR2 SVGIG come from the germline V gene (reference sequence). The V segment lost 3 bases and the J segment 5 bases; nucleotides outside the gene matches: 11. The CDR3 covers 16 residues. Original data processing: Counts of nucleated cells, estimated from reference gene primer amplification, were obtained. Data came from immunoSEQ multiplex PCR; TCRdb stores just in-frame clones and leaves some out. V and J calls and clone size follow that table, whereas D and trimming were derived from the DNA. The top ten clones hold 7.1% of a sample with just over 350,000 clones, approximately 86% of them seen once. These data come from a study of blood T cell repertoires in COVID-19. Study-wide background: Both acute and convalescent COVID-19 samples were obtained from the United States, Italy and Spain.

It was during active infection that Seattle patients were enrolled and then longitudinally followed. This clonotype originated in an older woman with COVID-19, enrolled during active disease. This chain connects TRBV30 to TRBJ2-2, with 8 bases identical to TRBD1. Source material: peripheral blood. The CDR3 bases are TGTGCCTGGAGACGATCCGGGACAGGCGGGACCGGGGAGCTGTTTTTT. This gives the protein CAWRRSGTGGTGELFF. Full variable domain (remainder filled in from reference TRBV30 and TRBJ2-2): SQTIHQWPATLVQPVGSPLSLECTVEGTSNPNLYWYRQAAGRGLQLLFYSVGIGQISSEVPQNLSASRPQDRQFILSSKKLLLSDSGFYLCAWRRSGTGGTGELFFGEGSRLTVL.